This TCR beta chain was obtained from a study of blood T cell repertoires in COVID-19. Study at large: Acute and convalescent COVID-19 specimens originated in the United States, Italy and Spain. Sources were T cells, B-cell-depleted T cells, or PBMCs; the material itself was cDNA or gDNA.

The CDR3 loop spans 13 amino acids. The germline V gene has CDR1 KGHSH and CDR2 LQKENI. V lost 3 bases, J lost 5 bases, and 10 bases lay in between. Original handling: Estimation of nucleated cell counts was performed using reference gene primer amplification. This table comes from immunoSEQ multiplex PCR, and its TCRdb copy is limited to in-frame clones, with some not included. V and J calls and clone size follow that table, whereas D and trimming were derived from the DNA. The table records some 200,000 clones, roughly 81% of them present only once. The sequence came from a woman in her 50s with active or convalescent COVID-19. Sequencing was carried out using peripheral blood. The rearrangement links TRBV18 to TRBJ2-5; weak D call: TRBD2 (6 bases). CDR3 coding DNA: TGTGCCAGCTCACCGGGACTCACGGAGACCCAGTACTTC. Its protein is CASSPGLTETQYF.